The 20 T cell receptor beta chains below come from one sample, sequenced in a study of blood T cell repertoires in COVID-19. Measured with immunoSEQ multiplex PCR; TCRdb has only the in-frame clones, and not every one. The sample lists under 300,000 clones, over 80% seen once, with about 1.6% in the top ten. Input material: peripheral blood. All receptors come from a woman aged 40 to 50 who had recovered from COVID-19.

The CDR3 spells CAWSVFGGARSQHF. The CDR3 DNA is TGTGCCTGGAGTGTATTTGGGGGGGCTCGGAGCCAGCATTTT. This chain connects TRBV30 to TRBJ1-5; perhaps TRBD1 as D (6 bases). Trimming pared 0 bases from V and 12 bases from J, leaving 18 bases between. From germline, CDR1 is GTSNPN and CDR2 SVGIG (reference sequence). The CDR3 length is 14 residues.

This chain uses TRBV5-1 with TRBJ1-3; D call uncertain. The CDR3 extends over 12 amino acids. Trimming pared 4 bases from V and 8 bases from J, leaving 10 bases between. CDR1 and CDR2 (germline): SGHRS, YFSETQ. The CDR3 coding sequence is TGCGCCAGCAGCCCCCCAGCGGACACCATATATTTT. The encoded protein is CASSPPADTIYF.

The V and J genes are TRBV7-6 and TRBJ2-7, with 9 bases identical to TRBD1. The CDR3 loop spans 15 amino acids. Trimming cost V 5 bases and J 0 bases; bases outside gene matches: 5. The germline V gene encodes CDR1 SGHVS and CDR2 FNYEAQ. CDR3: CASSLLQGASYEQYF. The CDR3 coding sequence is TGTGCCAGCAGCCTCCTACAGGGGGCCTCCTACGAGCAGTACTTC.

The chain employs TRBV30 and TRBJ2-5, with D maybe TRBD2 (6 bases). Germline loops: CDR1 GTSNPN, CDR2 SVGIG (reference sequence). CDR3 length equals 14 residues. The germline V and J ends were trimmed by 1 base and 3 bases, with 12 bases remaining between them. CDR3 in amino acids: CAWSGPRGKETQYF. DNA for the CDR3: TGTGCCTGGAGTGGGCCTCGGGGGAAAGAGACCCAGTACTTC.

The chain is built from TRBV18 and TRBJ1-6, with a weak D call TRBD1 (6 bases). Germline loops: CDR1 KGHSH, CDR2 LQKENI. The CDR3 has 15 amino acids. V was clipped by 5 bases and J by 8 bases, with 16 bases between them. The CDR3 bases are TGTGCCAGCTCAACCGACAGGATAGAATATTCACCCCTCCACTTT. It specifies CASSTDRIEYSPLHF.

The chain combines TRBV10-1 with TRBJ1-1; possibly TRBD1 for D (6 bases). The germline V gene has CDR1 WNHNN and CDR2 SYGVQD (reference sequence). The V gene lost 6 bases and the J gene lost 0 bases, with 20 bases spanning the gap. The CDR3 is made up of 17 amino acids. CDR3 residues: CASRNRDPSVLNTEAFF. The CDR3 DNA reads TGCGCCAGCAGAAACAGGGACCCCTCCGTTTTGAACACTGAAGCTTTCTTT.

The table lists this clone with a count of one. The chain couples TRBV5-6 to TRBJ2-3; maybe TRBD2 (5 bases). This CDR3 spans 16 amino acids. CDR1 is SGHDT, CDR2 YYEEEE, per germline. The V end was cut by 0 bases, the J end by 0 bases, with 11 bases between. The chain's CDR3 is CASSLASKRSTDTQYF. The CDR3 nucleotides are TGTGCCAGCAGCTTGGCCTCGAAGCGGAGCACAGATACGCAGTATTTT.

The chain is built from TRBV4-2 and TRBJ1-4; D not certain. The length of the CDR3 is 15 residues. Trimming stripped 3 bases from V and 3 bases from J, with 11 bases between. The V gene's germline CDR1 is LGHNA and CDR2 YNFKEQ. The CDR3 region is CASSQDSFSNEKLFF. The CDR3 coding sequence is TGTGCCAGCAGCCAGGACTCCTTTTCTAATGAAAAACTGTTTTTT.

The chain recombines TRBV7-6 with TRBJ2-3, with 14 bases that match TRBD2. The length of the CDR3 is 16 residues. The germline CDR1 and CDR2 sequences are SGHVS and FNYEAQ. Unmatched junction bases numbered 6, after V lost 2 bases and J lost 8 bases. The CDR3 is CASSLLTSGGAGTQYF. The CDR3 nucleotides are TGTGCCAGCAGCTTACTGACTAGCGGGGGGGCCGGTACGCAGTATTTT.

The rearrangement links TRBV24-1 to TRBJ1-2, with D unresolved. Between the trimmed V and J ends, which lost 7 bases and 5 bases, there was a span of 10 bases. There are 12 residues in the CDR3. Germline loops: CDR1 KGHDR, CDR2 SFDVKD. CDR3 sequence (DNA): TGTGCCACCAGCGTTGGGGAGTATGGCTACACCTTC. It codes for CATSVGEYGYTF.

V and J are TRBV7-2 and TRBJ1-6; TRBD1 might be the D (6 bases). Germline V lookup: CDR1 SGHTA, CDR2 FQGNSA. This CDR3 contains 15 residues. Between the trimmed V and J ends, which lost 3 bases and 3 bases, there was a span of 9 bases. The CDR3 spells CASSFKDSYNSPLHF. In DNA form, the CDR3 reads TGTGCCAGCAGCTTCAAGGACAGCTATAATTCACCCCTCCACTTT.

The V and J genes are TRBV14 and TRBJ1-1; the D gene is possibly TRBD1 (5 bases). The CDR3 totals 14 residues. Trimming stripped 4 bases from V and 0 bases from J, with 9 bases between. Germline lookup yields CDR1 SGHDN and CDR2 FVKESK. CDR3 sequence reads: CASSPTVMNTEAFF. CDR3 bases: TGTGCCAGCAGCCCGACAGTGATGAACACTGAAGCTTTCTTT. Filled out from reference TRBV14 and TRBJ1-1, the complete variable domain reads EAGVTQFPSHSVIEKGQTVTLRCDPISGHDNLYWYRRVMGKEIKFLLHFVKESKQDESGMPNNRFLAERTGGTYSTLKVQPAELEDSGVYFCASSPTVMNTEAFFGQGTRLTVV.

CDR3 sequence reads: CASSLGAGWYYREQYF. The CDR3 DNA is TGTGCCAGCAGCTTAGGGGCAGGGTGGTATTACAGGGAGCAGTACTTC. This chain joins TRBV7-2 and TRBJ2-7, with D tentatively TRBD1 (5 bases). Germline CDR1 and CDR2: SGHTA and FQGNSA. The CDR3 is 16 amino acids. V lost 1 base and J lost 7, with 20 bases in between.

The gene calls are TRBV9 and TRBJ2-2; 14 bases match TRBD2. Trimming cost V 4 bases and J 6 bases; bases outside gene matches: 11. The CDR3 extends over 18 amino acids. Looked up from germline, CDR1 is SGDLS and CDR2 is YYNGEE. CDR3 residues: CASSPGTSGGLGPGELFF. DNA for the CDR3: TGTGCCAGCAGCCCAGGGACTAGCGGGGGACTCGGGCCCGGGGAGCTGTTTTTT.

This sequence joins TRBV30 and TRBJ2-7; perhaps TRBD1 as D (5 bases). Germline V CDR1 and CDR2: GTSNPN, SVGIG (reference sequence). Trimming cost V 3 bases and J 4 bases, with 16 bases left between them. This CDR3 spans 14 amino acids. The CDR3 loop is CAWRLDSGLYEQYF. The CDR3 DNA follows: TGTGCCTGGAGACTTGACAGTGGGCTGTACGAGCAGTACTTC. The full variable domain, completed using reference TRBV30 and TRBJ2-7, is SQTIHQWPATLVQPVGSPLSLECTVEGTSNPNLYWYRQAAGRGLQLLFYSVGIGQISSEVPQNLSASRPQDRQFILSSKKLLLSDSGFYLCAWRLDSGLYEQYFGPGTRLTVT.

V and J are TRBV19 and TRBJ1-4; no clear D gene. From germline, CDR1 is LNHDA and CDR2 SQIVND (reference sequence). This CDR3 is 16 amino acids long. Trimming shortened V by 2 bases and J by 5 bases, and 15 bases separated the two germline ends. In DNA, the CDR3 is TGTGCCAGTAGTATAACTTCAAATCCAATAAATGAAAAACTGTTTTTT. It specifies CASSITSNPINEKLFF.

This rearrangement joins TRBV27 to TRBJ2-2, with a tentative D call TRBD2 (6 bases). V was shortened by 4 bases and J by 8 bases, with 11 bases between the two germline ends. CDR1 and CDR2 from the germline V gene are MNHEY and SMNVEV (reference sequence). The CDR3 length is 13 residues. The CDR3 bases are TGTGCCAGCAGTTGGTGGGGGGATGGGGAGCTGTTTTTT. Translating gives CASSWWGDGELFF.

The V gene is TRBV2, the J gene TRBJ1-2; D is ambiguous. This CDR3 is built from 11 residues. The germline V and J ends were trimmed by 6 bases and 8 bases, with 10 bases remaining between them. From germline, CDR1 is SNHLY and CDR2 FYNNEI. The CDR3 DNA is TGTGCCAGCAGGGAAACATTCGGCTACACCTTC. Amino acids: CASRETFGYTF.

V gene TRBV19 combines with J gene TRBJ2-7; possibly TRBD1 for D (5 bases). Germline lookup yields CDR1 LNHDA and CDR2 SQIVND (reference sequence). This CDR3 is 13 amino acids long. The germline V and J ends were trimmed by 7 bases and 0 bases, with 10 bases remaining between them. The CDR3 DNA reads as TGTGCCAGTATAGACAGTGCCTCCTACGAGCAGTACTTC. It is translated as CASIDSASYEQYF. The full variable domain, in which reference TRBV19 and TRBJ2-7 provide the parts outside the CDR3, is DGGITQSPKYLFRKEGQNVTLSCEQNLNHDAMYWYRQDPGQGLRLIYYSQIVNDFQKGDIAEGYSVSREKKESFPLTVTSAQKNPTAFYLCASIDSASYEQYFGPGTRLTVT.

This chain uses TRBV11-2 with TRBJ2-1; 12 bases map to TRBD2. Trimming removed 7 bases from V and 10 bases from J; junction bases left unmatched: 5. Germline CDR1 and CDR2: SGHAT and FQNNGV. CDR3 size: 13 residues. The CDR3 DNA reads TGTGCCAGCACCCGACTAGCGGGGGACGAGCAGTTCTTC. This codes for CASTRLAGDEQFF.